Given below is one TCR beta chain in context. Germline assignment: CDR1 MNHEY and CDR2 SMNVEV (reference sequence). The J segment lost 1 base and the V segment lost 5 bases, leaving 5 bases of the junction unmatched. This CDR3 comprises 16 residues. Profiled with immunoSEQ multiplex PCR; TCRdb holds only in-frame clones, not every one. The table shows roughly 160,000 clones, with approximately 93% occurring only once. The sample comes from a study of T cell responses to AZD1222 COVID-19 vaccine. The sample in question was peripheral blood, obtained on day 0 of AZD1222 vaccination. The clonotype was recovered from an adult in good health. The genes are TRBV27 and TRBJ2-2, with 9 bases that match TRBD1. Here the CDR3 DNA reads TGTGCCAGCAGTCCGAGACAGGGGGAGAACACCGGGGAGCTGTTTTTT. It translates to CASSPRQGENTGELFF.